The rows below give T cell receptor beta chains drawn from one sample of a study of PD-L1 blockade in urothelial cancer. TCRdb's copy holds only in-frame clones and misses some; the assay was immunoSEQ multiplex PCR. The top ten hold about 6% of the sample, which has more than 65,000 clones, roughly nine tenths seen once. Sample: PBMCs, taken around atezolizumab (anti-PD-L1) treatment. The receptor set was obtained from an older woman with urothelial cancer. The CDR3 runs from the conserved cysteine through the conserved F or W. The D gene is left open where the match is weak.

TRBV11-2,TRBJ1-2,TRBD1,CASSFQGARGYTF,TGTGCCAGCAGCTTCCAGGGGGCGCGAGGCTACACCTTC
TRBV19,TRBJ2-1,TRBD1,CASNVGQGSYNEQFF,TGTGCCAGTAACGTGGGACAGGGATCCTACAATGAGCAGTTCTTC
TRBV5-1,TRBJ2-5,.,CASSLWARAAETQYF,TGCGCCAGCAGCTTATGGGCGAGGGCGGCAGAGACCCAGTACTTC
TRBV18,TRBJ2-3,.,CASSPEQGYGDTQYF,TGTGCCAGCTCACCAGAACAGGGCTATGGGGATACGCAGTATTTT
TRBV29-1,TRBJ1-2,.,CSVVWPSSFGLSGYTF,TGCAGCGTTGTTTGGCCAAGTTCCTTTGGCCTCTCTGGCTACACCTTC
TRBV5-6,TRBJ1-4,TRBD1,CASSSSGQLPGLFF,TGTGCCAGCAGCTCCTCGGGACAGCTACCCGGCCTGTTTTTT
TRBV5-4,TRBJ1-2,.,CASSLVGGSGYTF,TGTGCCAGCAGCTTGGTTGGAGGGAGCGGCTACACCTTC
TRBV5-1,TRBJ2-3,TRBD2,CASSPQTSGGLSTDTQYF,TGCGCCAGCAGCCCGCAGACTAGCGGGGGGCTTAGCACAGATACGCAGTATTTT
TRBV11-3,TRBJ2-7,.,CASSLDHGDSYEQYF,TGTGCCAGCAGCTTAGATCACGGTGATTCCTACGAGCAGTACTTC
TRBV2,TRBJ2-2,TRBD2,CASSGGGGGVGELFF,TGTGCCAGCAGTGGCGGTGGCGGGGGGGTCGGGGAGCTGTTTTTT
TRBV9,TRBJ2-1,TRBD2,CASSVDISIAGGPNEQFF,TGTGCCAGCAGCGTAGATATCTCAATAGCGGGAGGGCCCAATGAGCAGTTCTTC
TRBV19,TRBJ2-3,.,CASSSLERKSADTQYF,TGTGCCAGTAGTTCACTAGAGAGGAAGTCCGCAGATACGCAGTATTTT
TRBV30,TRBJ1-1,TRBD1,CAWNRGRRNTEAFF,TGTGCCTGGAACAGGGGGAGGAGGAACACTGAAGCTTTCTTT
TRBV6-5,TRBJ2-7,TRBD1,CASSFSLGQGTEQYF,TGTGCCAGCAGTTTCTCATTGGGACAGGGGACCGAGCAGTACTTC
TRBV2,TRBJ2-1,.,CASSDLQGFGSYNEQFF,TGTGCCAGCAGTGATCTGCAGGGTTTTGGCTCCTACAATGAGCAGTTCTTC
TRBV27,TRBJ1-4,.,CASRTGIGYEKLFF,TGTGCCAGCAGAACAGGGATCGGGTATGAAAAACTGTTTTTT
TRBV4-3,TRBJ2-7,TRBD1,CASSQLRTGGRQWSEQYF,TGCGCCAGCAGCCAACTTAGGACAGGGGGCAGGCAGTGGAGCGAGCAGTACTTC
TRBV5-1,TRBJ1-1,TRBD1,CASRQEQGAFTEAFF,TGCGCCAGCAGACAAGAACAGGGGGCATTCACTGAAGCTTTCTTT
TRBV5-6,TRBJ2-1,TRBD1,CASSSTGGEYNEQFF,TGTGCCAGCAGCTCGACAGGGGGCGAATACAATGAGCAGTTCTTC
TRBV4-1,TRBJ2-3,TRBD2,CASSRLAGNTDTQYF,TGCGCCAGCAGCCGACTAGCGGGTAACACAGATACGCAGTATTTT
TRBV9,TRBJ2-1,.,CASSVGFRSSDEQFF,TGTGCCAGCAGCGTAGGTTTTCGTAGTTCCGATGAGCAGTTCTTC
TRBV5-4,TRBJ2-2,TRBD1,CASSIYRDSTNTGELFF,TGTGCCAGCAGCATTTACCGGGACAGTACGAACACCGGGGAGCTGTTTTTT
TRBV18,TRBJ1-5,TRBD1,CASSPTNPGQGTQPQHF,TGTGCCAGCTCCCCTACAAACCCGGGACAGGGAACTCAGCCCCAGCATTTT